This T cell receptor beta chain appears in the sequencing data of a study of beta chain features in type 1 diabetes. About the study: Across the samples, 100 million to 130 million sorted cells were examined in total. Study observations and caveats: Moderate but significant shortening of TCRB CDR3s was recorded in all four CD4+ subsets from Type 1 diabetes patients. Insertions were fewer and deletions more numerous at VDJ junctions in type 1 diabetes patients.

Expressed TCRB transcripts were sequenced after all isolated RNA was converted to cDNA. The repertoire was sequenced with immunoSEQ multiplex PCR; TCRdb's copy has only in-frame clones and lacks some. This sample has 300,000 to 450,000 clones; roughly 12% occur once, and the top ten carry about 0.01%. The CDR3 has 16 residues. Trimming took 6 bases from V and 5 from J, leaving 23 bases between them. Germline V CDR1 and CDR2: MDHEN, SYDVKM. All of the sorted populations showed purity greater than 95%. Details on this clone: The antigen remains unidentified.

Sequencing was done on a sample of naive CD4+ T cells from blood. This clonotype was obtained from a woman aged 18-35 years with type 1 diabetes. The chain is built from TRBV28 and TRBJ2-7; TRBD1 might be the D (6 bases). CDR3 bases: TGTGCCAGCAGAGTTTGGGGAAGACAGGATTCGAACGAGCAGTACTTC. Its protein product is CASRVWGRQDSNEQYF.